This T cell receptor beta chain is from a study of blood T cell repertoires in COVID-19. Study context: The United States, Italy and Spain supplied acute and convalescent COVID-19 samples.

Assay used: immunoSEQ multiplex PCR; TCRdb lists only in-frame clones, some missing. There are fewer than 90,000 clones in the sample; 85% to 90% occur only once, and less than 4% lies in the top ten. Sequenced sample: peripheral blood. The source is a man aged 65 to 79 with active COVID-19.

CDR3 sequence reads: CASSPGLAPAEAQYF. The CDR3 region has the DNA TGCGCCAGCAGCCCCGGACTAGCGCCCGCGGAGGCCCAGTACTTC. J is TRBJ2-5 and V is TRBV5-1; TRBD2 agrees at 9 bases. The CDR3 is made up of 15 amino acids. CDR1 is SGHRS and CDR2 is YFSETQ in the germline V gene. Trimming took 4 bases from V and 9 from J; bases not matched to a gene: 13. The whole variable domain, remainder taken from reference TRBV5-1 and TRBJ2-5, is KAGVTQTPRYLIKTRGQQVTLSCSPISGHRSVSWYQQTPGQGLQFLFEYFSETQRNKGNFPGRFSGRQFSNSRSEMNVSTLELGDSALYLCASSPGLAPAEAQYFGPGTRLLVL.